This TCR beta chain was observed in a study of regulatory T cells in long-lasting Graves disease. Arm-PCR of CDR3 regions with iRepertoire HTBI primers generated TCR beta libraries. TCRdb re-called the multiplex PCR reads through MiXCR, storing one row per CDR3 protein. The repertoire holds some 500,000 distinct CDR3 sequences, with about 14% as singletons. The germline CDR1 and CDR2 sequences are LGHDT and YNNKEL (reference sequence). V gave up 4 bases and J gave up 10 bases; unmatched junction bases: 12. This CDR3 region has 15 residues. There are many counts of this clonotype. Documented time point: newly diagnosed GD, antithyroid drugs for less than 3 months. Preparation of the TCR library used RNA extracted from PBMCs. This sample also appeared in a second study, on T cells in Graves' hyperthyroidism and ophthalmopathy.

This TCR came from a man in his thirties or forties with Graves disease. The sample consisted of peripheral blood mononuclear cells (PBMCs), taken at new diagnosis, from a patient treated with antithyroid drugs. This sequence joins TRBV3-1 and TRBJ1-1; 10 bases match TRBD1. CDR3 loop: CASSLRTGGPLGAFF. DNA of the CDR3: TGTGCCAGCAGCCTTAGGACAGGGGGTCCTCTGGGAGCTTTCTTT.